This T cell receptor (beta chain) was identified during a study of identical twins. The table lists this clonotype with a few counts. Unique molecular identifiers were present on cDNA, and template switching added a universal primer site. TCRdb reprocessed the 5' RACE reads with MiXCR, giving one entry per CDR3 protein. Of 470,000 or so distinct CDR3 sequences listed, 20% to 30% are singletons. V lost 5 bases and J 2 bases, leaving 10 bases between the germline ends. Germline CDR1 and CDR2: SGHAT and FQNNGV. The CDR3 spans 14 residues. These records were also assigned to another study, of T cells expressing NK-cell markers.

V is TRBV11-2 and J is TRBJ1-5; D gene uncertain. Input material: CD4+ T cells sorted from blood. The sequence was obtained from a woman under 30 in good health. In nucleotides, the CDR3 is TGTGCCAGCAGCCCCCATTCGGGCAATCAGCCCCAGCATTTT. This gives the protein CASSPHSGNQPQHF.